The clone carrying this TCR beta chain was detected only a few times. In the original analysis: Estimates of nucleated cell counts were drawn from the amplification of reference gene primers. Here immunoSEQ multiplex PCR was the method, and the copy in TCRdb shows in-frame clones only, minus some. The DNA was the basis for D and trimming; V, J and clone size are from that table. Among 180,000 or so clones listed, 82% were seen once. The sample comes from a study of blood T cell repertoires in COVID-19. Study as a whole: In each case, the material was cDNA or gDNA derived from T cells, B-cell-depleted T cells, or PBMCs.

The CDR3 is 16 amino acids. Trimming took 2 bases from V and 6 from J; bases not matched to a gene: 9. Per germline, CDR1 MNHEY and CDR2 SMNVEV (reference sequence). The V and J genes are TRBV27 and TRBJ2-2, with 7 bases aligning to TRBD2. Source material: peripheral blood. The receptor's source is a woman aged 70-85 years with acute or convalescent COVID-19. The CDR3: CASSLVGGTYSGELFF. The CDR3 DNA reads TGTGCCAGCAGTTTAGTGGGGGGGACCTACTCCGGGGAGCTGTTTTTT.